The present T cell receptor (beta chain) was sequenced within a study of blood T cell repertoires in COVID-19. The wider study: The United States, Italy and Spain supplied acute and convalescent COVID-19 samples.

Data came from immunoSEQ multiplex PCR; TCRdb stores just in-frame clones and leaves some out. The data contain about 300,000 clones, about 87% of them singletons. Sequencing used peripheral blood. This clonotype was obtained from a woman aged 50 to 65 with COVID-19, enrolled during active disease.

The CDR3 reads CATPSRASDQPQHF. CDR3 DNA: TGTGCCACCCCCTCCAGGGCCTCCGATCAGCCCCAGCATTTT. This chain links TRBV24-1 with TRBJ1-5; D might be TRBD1 (5 bases). The germline V and J ends were trimmed by 9 bases and 5 bases, with 16 bases remaining between them. CDR3 length: 14 amino acids. CDR1 KGHDR and CDR2 SFDVKD come from the germline V gene.